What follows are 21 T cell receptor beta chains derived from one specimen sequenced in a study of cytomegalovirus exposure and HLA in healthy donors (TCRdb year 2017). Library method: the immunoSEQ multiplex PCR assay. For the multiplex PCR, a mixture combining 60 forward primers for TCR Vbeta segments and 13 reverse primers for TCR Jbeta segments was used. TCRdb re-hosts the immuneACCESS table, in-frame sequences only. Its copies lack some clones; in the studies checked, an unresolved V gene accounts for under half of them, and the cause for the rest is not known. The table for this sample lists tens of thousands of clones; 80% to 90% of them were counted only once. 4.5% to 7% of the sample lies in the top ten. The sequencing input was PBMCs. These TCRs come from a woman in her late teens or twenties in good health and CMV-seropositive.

The CDR3 sequence is CASRPDRGGNYGYTF. Written as DNA, the CDR3 is TGTGCCAGCAGACCCGACAGGGGAGGTAACTATGGCTACACCTTC. The chain employs TRBV6-5 and TRBJ1-2, with 8 bases fitting TRBD1. The germline gives CDR1 MNHEY, CDR2 SVGAGI. The trim removed 6 bases at V and 1 base at J, leaving 7 bases unmatched. There are 15 residues in the CDR3.

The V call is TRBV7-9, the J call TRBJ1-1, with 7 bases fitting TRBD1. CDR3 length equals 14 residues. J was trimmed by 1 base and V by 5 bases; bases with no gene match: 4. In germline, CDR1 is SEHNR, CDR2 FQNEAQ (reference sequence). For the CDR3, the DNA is TGTGCCAGCAGCCCCCGGACAGGGAACACTGAAGCTTTCTTT. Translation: CASSPRTGNTEAFF.

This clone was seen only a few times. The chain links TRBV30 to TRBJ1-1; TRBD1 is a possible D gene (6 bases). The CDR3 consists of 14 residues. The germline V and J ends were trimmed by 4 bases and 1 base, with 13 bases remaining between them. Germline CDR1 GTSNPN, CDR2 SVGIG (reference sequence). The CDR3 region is CAWNGGARNTEAFF. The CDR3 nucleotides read TGTGCCTGGAATGGGGGGGCGAGGAACACTGAAGCTTTCTTT.

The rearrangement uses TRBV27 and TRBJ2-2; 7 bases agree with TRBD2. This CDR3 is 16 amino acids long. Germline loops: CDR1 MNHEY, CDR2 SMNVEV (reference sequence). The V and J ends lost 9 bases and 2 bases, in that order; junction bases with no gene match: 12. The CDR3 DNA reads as TGTGCCAGACTGACTAGCCAGGTTCTAAACACCGGGGAGCTGTTTTTT. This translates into CARLTSQVLNTGELFF.

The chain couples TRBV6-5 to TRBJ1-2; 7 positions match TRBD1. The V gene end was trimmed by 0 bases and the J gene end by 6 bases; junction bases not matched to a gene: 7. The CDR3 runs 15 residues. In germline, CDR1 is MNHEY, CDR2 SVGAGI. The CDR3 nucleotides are TGTGCCAGCAGTTACTCGACTGAGGGGGCACATGGCTACACCTTC. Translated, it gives CASSYSTEGAHGYTF.

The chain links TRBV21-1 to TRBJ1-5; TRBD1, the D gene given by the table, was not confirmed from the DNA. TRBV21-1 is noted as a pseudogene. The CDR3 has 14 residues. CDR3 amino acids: CARARQGPYQPQHF. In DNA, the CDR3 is TGTGCCAGGGCCCGACAGGGTCCGTACCAGCCCCAGCATTTT.

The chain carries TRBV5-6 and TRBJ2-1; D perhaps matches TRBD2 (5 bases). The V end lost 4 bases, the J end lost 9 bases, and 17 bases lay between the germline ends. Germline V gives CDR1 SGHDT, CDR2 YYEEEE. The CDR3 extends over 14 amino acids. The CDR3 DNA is TGTGCCAGCAGCCCCCCGGACTGGCTGGGTGAGCAGTTCTTC. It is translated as CASSPPDWLGEQFF.

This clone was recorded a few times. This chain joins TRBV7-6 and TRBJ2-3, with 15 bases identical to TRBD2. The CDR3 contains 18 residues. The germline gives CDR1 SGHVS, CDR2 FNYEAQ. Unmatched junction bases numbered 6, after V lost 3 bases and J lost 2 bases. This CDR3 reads CASSFPGLAGGNTDTQYF. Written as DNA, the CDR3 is TGTGCCAGCAGCTTCCCGGGACTAGCGGGAGGAAACACAGATACGCAGTATTTT.

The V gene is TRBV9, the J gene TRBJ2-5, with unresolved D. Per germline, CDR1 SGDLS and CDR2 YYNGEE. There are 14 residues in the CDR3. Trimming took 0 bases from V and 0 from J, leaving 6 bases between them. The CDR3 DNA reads TGTGCCAGCAGCGTAGAACAAGACCAAGAGACCCAGTACTTC. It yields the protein CASSVEQDQETQYF.

The CDR3 coding sequence is TGTGCCAGCACCCAGGGCGGGGGCTCCTACAATGAGCAGTTCTTC. Encoded protein: CASTQGGGSYNEQFF. The J gene is TRBJ2-1, the V gene TRBV5-6, with 7 positions matching TRBD2. Germline CDR1 reads SGHDT; CDR2 reads YYEEEE. V was clipped by 6 bases and J by 0 bases; unmatched bases: 6. This CDR3 is built from 15 residues.

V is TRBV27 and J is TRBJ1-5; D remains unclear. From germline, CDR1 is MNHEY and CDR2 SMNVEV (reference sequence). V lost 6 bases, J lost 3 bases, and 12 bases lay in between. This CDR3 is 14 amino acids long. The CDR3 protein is CASRGVGSNQPQHF. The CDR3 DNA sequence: TGTGCCAGCAGGGGCGTGGGCTCCAATCAGCCCCAGCATTTT.

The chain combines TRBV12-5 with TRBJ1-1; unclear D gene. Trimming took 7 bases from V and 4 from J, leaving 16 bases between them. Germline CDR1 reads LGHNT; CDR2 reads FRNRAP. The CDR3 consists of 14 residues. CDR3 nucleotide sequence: TGTGCTAGTGCCTCAGGATCCGGTCTCACTGAAGCTTTCTTT. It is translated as CASASGSGLTEAFF.

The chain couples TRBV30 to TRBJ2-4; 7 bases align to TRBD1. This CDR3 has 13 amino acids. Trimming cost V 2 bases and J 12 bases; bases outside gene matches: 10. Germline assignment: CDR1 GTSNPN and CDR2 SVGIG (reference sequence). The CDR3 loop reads CAWSTNRGADQYF. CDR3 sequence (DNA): TGTGCCTGGAGTACTAACAGGGGCGCGGATCAGTACTTC.

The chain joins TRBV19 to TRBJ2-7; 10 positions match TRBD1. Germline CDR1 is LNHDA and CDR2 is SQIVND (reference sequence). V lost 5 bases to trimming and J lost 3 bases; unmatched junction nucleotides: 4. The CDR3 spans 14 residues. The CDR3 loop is CASSAGTGVYEQYF. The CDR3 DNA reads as TGTGCCAGTAGTGCGGGGACAGGGGTCTACGAGCAGTACTTC.

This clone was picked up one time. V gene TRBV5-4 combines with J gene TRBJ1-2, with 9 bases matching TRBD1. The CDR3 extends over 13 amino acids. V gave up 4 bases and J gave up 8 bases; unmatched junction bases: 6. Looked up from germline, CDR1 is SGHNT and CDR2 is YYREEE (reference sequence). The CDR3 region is CASSQQTGGGYTF. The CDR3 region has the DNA TGTGCCAGCAGCCAACAGACAGGGGGAGGCTACACCTTC. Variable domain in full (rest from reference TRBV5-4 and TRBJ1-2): ETGVTQSPTHLIKTRGQQVTLRCSSQSGHNTVSWYQQALGQGPQFIFQYYREEENGRGNFPPRFSGLQFPNYSSELNVNALELDDSALYLCASSQQTGGGYTFGSGTRLTVV.

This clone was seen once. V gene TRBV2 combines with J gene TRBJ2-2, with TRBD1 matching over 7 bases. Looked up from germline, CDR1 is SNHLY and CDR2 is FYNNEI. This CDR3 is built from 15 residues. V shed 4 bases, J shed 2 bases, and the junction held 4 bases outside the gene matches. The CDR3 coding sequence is TGTGCCAGCAGTGGGACAGGCATAAACACCGGGGAGCTGTTTTTT. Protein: CASSGTGINTGELFF.

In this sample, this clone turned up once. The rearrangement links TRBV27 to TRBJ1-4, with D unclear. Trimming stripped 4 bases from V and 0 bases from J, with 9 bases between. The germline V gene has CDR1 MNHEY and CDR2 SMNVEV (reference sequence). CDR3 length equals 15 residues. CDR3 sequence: CASSSRGATNEKLFF. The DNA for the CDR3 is TGTGCCAGCAGTTCCCGGGGTGCAACTAATGAAAAACTGTTTTTT. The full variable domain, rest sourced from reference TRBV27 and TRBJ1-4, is EAQVTQNPRYLITVTGKKLTVTCSQNMNHEYMSWYRQDPGLGLRQIYYSMNVEVTDKGDVPEGYKVSRKEKRNFPLILESPSPNQTSLYFCASSSRGATNEKLFFGSGTQLSVL.

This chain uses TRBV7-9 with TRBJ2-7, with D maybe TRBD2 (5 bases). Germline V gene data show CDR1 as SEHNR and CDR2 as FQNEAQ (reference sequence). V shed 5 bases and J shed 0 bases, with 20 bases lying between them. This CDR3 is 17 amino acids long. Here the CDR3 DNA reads TGTGCCAGCAGCCCTAGGGTGGGAGATACTAGCTCCTACGAGCAGTACTTC. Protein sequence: CASSPRVGDTSSYEQYF.

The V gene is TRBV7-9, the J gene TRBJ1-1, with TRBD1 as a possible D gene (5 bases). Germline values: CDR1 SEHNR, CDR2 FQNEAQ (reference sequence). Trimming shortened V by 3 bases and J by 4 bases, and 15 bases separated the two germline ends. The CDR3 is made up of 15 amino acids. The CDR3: CASSLVETRGTEAFF. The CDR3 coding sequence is TGTGCCAGCAGCTTGGTGGAAACAAGGGGCACTGAAGCTTTCTTT.

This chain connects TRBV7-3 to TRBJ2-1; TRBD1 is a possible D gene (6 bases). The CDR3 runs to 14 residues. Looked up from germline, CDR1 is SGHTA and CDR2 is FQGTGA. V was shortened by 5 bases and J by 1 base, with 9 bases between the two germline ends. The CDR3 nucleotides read TGTGCCAGCAGCCGAGGGGGATCCTACAATGAGCAGTTCTTC. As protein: CASSRGGSYNEQFF.

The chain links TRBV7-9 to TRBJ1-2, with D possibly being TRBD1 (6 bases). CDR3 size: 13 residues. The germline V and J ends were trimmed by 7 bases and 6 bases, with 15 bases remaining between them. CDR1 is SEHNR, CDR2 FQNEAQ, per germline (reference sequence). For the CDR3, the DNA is TGTGCCAGCACCAGGGGAGTGGGTGATGGCTACACCTTC. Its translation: CASTRGVGDGYTF.